This T cell receptor (beta chain) was sequenced during a study of T cells in Graves' hyperthyroidism and ophthalmopathy. The study, taken as a whole, reports: Among clonotypes expanded in thyroid above 0.001, most were also found in blood.

Patients counted as stable if ophthalmopathy did not develop within 18 months. Clinical symptoms, serum thyroxine and TRAb, thyroid ultrasound and orbital computed tomography together formed the diagnostic basis. The authors took PBMCs from roughly 10 ml fresh peripheral blood. TCR beta CDR3 region amplification was performed from RNA transcripts. First-round RT-PCR with HTBI primers amplified the TCR CDR3 region. MiXCR, applied by TCRdb to the multiplex PCR reads, yields one record per CDR3 protein. This table has 380,000 or so distinct CDR3 sequences, roughly 13% appearing once. This clonotype has more than one count but fewer than ten. Its target is not known. Germline V gives CDR1 SQVTM, CDR2 ANQGSEA. The CDR3 has 14 amino acids. V was clipped by 2 bases and J by 2 bases; unmatched bases: 3.

This chain connects TRBV29-1 to TRBJ2-1; 7 bases line up with TRBD2. The sample was blood. The clonotype was recovered from a woman aged 30 to 39 with Graves' hyperthyroidism. CDR3 sequence (DNA): TGCAGCGTTGAAAGCGGGGAAGCCTACAATGAGCAGTTCTTC. Protein product: CSVESGEAYNEQFF.